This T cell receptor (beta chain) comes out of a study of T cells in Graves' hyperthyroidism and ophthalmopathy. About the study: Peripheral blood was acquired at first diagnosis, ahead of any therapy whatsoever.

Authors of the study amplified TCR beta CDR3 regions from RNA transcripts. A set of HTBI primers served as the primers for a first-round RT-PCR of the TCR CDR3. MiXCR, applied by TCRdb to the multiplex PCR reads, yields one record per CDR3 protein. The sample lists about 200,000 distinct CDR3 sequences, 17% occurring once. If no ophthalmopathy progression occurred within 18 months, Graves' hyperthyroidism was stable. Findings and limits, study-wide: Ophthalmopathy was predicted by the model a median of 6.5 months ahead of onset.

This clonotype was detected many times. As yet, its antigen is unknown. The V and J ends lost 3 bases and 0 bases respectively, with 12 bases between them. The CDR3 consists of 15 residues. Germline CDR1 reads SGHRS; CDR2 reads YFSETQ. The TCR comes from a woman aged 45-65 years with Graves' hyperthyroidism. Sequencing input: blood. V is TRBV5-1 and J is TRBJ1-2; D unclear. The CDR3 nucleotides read TGCGCCAGCAGCTCGGGAACAAGGACTAACTATGGCTACACCTTC. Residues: CASSSGTRTNYGYTF.